This T cell receptor beta chain was retrieved from a study of blood T cell repertoires in COVID-19. This CDR3 region has 16 residues. V lost 4 bases, J lost 0 bases, and 13 bases lay in between. Germline V gene sequence: CDR1 LNHNV, CDR2 YYDKDF (reference sequence). Here immunoSEQ multiplex PCR was the method, and the copy in TCRdb shows in-frame clones only, minus some. The profile shows about 45,000 clones, approximately 80% of them singletons. This clone came up a few times. This clonotype was sampled from a man between 70 and 80 years old with acute or convalescent COVID-19. The rearrangement joins TRBV15 to TRBJ1-5; D is undetermined. Sequencing used peripheral blood. The CDR3 loop reads CATSIGVIVSNQPQHF. The DNA of the CDR3 is TGTGCCACCAGCATTGGAGTAATCGTTAGCAATCAGCCCCAGCATTTT.